This paragraph covers one TCR beta chain sequence. Its target is unknown. These data come from a study of shared clonotypes between healthy human individuals. Across the whole study: CD4 naive cells filled three plates per donor, CD4 memory three, CD8 naive two and CD8 memory one.

Subsets obtained from CD4+ cells comprised CD45RA+ naive and CD45RA-negative memory cells. Study-level points and caveats: Naive CD4 clonotypes overlapped across a handful of donors at about 5.3%.

Every subset had its genomic DNA shared out evenly among several immunoSEQ plates. Method: immunoSEQ multiplex PCR; TCRdb's copy keeps in-frame clones and lacks some. The sample contains roughly 1,100,000 clones, 70% to 80% of which appear only once. The clonotype originates from a man between 18 and 29 years old in good health. The sample taken for sequencing was memory CD4+ T cells sorted from blood. The sample's subset: CD45RA-negative fraction.

The CDR3 DNA sequence: TGTGCCAGCAGCGTAGGAGGGCTAGTCGGGGGAGATACGCAGTATTTT. Translating it yields CASSVGGLVGGDTQYF. The rearrangement links TRBV9 to TRBJ2-3; D possibly corresponds to TRBD2 (6 bases). Germline values: CDR1 SGDLS, CDR2 YYNGEE. There are 16 residues in the CDR3. Trimming took 0 bases from V and 5 from J, leaving 16 bases between them.